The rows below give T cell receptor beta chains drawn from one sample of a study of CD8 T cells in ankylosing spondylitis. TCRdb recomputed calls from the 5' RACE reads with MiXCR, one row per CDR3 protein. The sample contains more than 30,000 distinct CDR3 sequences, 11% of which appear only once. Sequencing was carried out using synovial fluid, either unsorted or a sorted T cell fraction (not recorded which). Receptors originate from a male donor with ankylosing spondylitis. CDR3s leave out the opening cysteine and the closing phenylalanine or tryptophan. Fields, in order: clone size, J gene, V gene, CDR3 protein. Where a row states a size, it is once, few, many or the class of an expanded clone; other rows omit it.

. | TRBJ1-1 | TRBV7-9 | ASSFDTEAF
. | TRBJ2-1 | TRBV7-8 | ASRPGLAGAYNEQF
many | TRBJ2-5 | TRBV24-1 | ATSDRLAGPLETQY
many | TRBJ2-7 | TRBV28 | ASSHLSASWY
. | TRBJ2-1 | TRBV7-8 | ASSPGAVGLGAEQF
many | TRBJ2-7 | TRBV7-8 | ASSAVSMAYEQY
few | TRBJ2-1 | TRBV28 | ASTLGGTYNEQF
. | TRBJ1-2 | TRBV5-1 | ASSLTADGYT
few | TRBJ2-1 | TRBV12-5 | ASGKRALVYNEQF
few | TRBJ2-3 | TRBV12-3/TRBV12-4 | ASSLDDSRTDTQY
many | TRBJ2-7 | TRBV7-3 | ASSLTQGSHEQY
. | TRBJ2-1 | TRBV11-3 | ASSPTGTRSNEQF